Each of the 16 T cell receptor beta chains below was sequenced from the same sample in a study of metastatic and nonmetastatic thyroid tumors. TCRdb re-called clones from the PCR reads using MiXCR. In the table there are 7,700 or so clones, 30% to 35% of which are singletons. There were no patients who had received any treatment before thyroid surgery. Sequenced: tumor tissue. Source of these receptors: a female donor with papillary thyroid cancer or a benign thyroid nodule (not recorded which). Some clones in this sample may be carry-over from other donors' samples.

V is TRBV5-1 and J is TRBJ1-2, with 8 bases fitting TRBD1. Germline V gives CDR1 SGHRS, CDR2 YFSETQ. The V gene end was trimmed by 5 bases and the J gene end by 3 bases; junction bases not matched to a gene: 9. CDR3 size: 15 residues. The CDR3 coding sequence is TGCGCCAGCAGACTCCGTGACAGGGGTGACTATGGCTACACCTTC. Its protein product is CASRLRDRGDYGYTF.

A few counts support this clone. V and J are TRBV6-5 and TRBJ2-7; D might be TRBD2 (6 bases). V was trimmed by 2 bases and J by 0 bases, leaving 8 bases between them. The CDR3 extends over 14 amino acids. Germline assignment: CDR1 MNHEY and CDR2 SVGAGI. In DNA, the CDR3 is TGTGCCAGCAGTTACGCGGGGTCCTCCTACGAGCAGTACTTC. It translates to CASSYAGSSYEQYF.

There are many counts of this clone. CDR3 residues: CASSLGTSEPDTQYF. DNA of the CDR3: TGTGCCAGCAGCTTAGGTACTAGCGAGCCAGATACGCAGTATTTT. The V call is TRBV5-8, the J call TRBJ2-3; 7 bases match TRBD2. The CDR3 is 15 amino acids. Per germline, CDR1 SGHTS and CDR2 YDEGEE. Trimming took 2 bases from V and 4 from J; bases not matched to a gene: 7.

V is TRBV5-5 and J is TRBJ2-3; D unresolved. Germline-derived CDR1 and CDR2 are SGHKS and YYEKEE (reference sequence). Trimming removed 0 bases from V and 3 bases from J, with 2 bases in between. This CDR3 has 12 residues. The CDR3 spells CASSLETDTQYF. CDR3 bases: TGTGCCAGCAGCTTGGAGACAGATACGCAGTATTTT.

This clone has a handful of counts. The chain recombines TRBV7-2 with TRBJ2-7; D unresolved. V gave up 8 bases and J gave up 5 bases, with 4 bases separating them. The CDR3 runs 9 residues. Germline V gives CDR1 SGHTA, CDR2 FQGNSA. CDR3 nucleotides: TGTGCCAGCCCCAACGAGCAGTACTTC. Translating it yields CASPNEQYF.

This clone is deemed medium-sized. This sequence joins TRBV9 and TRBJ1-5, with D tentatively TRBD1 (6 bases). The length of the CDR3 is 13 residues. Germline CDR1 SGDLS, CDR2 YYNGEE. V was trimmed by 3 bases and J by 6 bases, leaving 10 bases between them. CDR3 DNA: TGTGCCAGCAGCGCGGAAGGGGGTCAGCCCCAGCATTTT. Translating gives CASSAEGGQPQHF.

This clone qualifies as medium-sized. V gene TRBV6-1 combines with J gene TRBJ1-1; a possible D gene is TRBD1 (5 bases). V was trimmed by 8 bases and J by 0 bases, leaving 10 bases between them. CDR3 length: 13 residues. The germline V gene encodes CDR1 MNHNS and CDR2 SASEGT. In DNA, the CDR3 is TGTGCCAGCGGACGGGGGATGAACACTGAAGCTTTCTTT. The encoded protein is CASGRGMNTEAFF.

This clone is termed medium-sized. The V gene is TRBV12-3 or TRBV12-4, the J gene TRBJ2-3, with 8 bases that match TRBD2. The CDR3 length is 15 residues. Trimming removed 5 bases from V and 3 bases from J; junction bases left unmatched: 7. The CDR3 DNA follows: TGTGCCAGCAGTCCCAGCGGGAGAGGGACAGATACGCAGTATTTT. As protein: CASSPSGRGTDTQYF.

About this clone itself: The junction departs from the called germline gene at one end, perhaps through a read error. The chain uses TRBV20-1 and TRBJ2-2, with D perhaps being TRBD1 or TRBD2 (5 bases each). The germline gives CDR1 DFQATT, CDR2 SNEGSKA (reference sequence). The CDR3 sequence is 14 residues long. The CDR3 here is CSASATGDPGEMFF. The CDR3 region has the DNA TGCAGTGCTAGCGCTACCGGGGACCCCGGGGAGATGTTTTTT.

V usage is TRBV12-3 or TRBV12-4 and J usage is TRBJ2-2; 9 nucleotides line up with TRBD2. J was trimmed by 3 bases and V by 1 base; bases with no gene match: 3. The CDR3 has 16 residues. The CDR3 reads CASSLERGAYTGELFF. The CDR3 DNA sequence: TGTGCCAGCAGTTTAGAGCGGGGGGCCTACACCGGGGAGCTGTTTTTT.

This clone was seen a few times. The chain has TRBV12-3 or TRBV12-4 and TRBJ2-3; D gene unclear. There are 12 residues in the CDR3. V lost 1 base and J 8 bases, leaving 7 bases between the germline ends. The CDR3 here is CASSLGLVTQYF. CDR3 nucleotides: TGTGCCAGCAGTTTAGGGTTAGTTACGCAGTATTTT.

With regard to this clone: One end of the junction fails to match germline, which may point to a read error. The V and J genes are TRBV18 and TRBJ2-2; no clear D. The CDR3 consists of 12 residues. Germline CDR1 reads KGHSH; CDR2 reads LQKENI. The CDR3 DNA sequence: TGTGCCATCTCACACTACATCGGGGAGCTGTTTTTT. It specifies CAISHYIGELFF.

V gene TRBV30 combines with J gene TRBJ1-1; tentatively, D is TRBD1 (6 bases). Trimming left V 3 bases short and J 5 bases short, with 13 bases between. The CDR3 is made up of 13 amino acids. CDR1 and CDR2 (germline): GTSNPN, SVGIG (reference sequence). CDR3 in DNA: TGTGCCTGGAGGATGGGGGGCTGGACTGAAGCTTTCTTT. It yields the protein CAWRMGGWTEAFF.

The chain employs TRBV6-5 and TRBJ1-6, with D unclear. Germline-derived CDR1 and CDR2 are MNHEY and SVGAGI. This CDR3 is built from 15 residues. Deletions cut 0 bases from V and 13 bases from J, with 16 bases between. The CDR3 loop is CASSYSGILGIPLHF. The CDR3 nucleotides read TGTGCCAGCAGTTACTCCGGGATATTGGGGATCCCCCTCCACTTT.

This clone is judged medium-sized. For the CDR3, the DNA is TGCGCCAGCAGCCTCACCGGGCAGGGGAACTATGGCTACACCTTC. Translating gives CASSLTGQGNYGYTF. The chain recombines TRBV4-1 with TRBJ1-2; D is perhaps TRBD1 (6 bases). This CDR3 is 15 amino acids long. Between the trimmed V and J ends, which lost 4 bases and 2 bases, there was a span of 14 bases. Per the germline V gene, CDR1 is MGHRA and CDR2 is YSYEKL.

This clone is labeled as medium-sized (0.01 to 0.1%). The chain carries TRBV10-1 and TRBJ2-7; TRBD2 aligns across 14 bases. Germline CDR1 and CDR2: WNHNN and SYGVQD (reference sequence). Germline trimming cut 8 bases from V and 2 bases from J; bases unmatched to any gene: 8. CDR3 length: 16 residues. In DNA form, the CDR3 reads TGCGCCAGCTGGGGACTAGCGGGAGTTAACACCTACGAGCAGTACTTC. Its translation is CASWGLAGVNTYEQYF.